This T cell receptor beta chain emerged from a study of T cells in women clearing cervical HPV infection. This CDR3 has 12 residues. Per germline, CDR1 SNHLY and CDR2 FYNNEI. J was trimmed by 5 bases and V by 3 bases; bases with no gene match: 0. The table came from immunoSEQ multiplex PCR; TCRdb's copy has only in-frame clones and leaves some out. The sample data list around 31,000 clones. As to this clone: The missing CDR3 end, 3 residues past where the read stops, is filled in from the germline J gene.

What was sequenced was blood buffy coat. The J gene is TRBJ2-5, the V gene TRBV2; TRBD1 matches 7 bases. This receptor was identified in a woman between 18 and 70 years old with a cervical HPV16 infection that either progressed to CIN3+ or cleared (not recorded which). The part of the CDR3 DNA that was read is TGTGCCAGCAGTGACAGGGGGGAGACC. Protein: CASSDRGET. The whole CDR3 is CASSDRGETQYF.